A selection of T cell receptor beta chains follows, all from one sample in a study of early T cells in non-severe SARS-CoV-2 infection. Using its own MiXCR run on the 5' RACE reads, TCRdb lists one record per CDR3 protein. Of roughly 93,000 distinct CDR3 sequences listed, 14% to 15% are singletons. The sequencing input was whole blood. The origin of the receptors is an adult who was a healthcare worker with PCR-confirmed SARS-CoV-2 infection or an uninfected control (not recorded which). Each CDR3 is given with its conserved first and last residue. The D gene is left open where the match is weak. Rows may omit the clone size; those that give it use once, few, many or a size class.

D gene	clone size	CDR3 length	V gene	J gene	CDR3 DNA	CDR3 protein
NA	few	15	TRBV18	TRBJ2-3	TGTGCCAGCTCACCACGGCCCAGGCACGCAGATACGCAGTATTTT	CASSPRPRHADTQYF
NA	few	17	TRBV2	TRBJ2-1	TGTGCCAGCAGTGAAGCGCTTGAGCCGAACTCCTACAATGAGCAGTTCTTC	CASSEALEPNSYNEQFF
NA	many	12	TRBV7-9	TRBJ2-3	TGTGCCAGCAGCAGGGGCACAGATACGCAGTATTTT	CASSRGTDTQYF
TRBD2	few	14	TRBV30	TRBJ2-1	TGTGCCTGGAGTCCAGGGACTAGGATGCCCGAGCAGTTCTTC	CAWSPGTRMPEQFF
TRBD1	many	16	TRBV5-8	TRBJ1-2	TGTGCCAGCAACCACTACCCCGGGACAGTTGTTTCTGGCTACACCTTC	CASNHYPGTVVSGYTF
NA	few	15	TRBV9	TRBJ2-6	TGTGCCAGCAGCGAACTAGTTTATGGGGCCAACGTCCTGACTTTC	CASSELVYGANVLTF
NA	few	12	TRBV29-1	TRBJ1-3	TGCAGCGTTTCTAGCTCTGGAAACACCATATATTTT	CSVSSSGNTIYF
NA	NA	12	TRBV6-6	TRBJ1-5	TGTGCCAGCAGTGGCTGGAATCAGCCCCAGCATTTT	CASSGWNQPQHF
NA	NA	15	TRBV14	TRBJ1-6	TGTGCCAGCAGCCAGCTCATACACGGTCGGTCACCCCTCCACTTT	CASSQLIHGRSPLHF
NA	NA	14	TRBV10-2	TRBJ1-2	TGCGCCAGCAGTGAGAGAAGGGGGGCAGGTGGCTACACCTTC	CASSERRGAGGYTF
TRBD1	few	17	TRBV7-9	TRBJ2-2	TGTGCCAGCAGCTTAACTGGGACAGGGATCAACACCGGGGAGCTGTTTTTT	CASSLTGTGINTGELFF
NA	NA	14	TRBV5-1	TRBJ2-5	TGCGCCAGCAGCTTGAATGAAGGGGCAGAGACCCAGTACTTC	CASSLNEGAETQYF
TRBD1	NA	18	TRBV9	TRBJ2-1	TGTGCCAGCAGCCTCCTCGCTGGGCAGGGGGCTTTTGGGTATGAGCAGTTCTTC	CASSLLAGQGAFGYEQFF
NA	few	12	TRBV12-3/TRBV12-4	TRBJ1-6	TGTGCCAGCAACCTGATGGGTTCACCCCTCCACTTT	CASNLMGSPLHF
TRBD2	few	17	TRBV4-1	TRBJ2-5	TGCGCCAGCAGCCAGACATCGGCGGGGGGCCCCAAAGAGACCCAGTACTTC	CASSQTSAGGPKETQYF
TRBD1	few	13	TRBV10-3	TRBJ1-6	TGTGCCATCAGAGGACAGGGCTATTCACCCCTCCACTTT	CAIRGQGYSPLHF
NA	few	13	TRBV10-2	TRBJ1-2	TGCGCCCGCAGCTTGGACCCCAAGTATGGCTACACCTTC	CARSLDPKYGYTF
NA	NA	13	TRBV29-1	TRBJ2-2	TGCAGCGTTGGACAGAGTTACACCGGGGAGCTGTTTTTT	CSVGQSYTGELFF
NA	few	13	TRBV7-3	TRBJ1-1	TGTGCCAGCAGCCCTAGGGTTGACACTGAAGCTTTCTTT	CASSPRVDTEAFF
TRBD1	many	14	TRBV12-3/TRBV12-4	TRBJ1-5	TGTGCCAGCAGTACGACAGGGGGCCGACAGCCCCAGCATTTT	CASSTTGGRQPQHF
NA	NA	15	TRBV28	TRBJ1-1	TGTGCCAGCAGTCCACCGACGGCGATAACAACTGAAGCTTTCTTT	CASSPPTAITTEAFF
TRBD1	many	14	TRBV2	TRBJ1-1	TGTGCCAGCAGTGAATGGGACAGAGACACTGAAGCTTTCTTT	CASSEWDRDTEAFF
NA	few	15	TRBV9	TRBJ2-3	TGTGCCAGCAGCGACGAACTAGGGGACACAGATACGCAGTATTTT	CASSDELGDTDTQYF
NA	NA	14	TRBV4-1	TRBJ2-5	TGCGCCAGCAGCCAAGGACGGTACCAAGAGACCCAGTACTTC	CASSQGRYQETQYF
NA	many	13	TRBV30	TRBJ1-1	TGTGCCTGGAGTGTCCAGGCGAACACTGAAGCTTTCTTT	CAWSVQANTEAFF
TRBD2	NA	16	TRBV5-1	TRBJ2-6	TGCGCCAGCAGCTTTGCCGGGAGGGCTGGGGCCAACGTCCTGACTTTC	CASSFAGRAGANVLTF
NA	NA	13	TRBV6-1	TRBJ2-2	TGTGCCAGCAGGTTGGGGAACACCGGGGAGCTGTTTTTT	CASRLGNTGELFF
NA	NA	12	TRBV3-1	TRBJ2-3	TGTGCCAGCAGCCACACGCAGGGTACGCAGTATTTT	CASSHTQGTQYF
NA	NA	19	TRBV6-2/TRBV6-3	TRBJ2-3	TGTGCCAGCAGTCACACTTCGCCCCGACGTACTCTTGGCACAGATACGCAGTATTTT	CASSHTSPRRTLGTDTQYF
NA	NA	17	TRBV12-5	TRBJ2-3	TGTGCTAGTGGTTTAATCCGGTCTCGGCGCCCCCCAGATACGCAGTATTTT	CASGLIRSRRPPDTQYF
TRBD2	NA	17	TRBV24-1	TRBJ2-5	TGTGCCACCAGTGATCTAAAGAGCGGGGGGTCGCAAGAGACCCAGTACTTC	CATSDLKSGGSQETQYF
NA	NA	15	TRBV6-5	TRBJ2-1	TGTGCCAGCATGGACCAGGGGACGCTTACCCATGAGCAGTTCTTC	CASMDQGTLTHEQFF
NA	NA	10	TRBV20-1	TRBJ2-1	TGCAGTGTCAGCTACAATGAGCAGTTCTTC	CSVSYNEQFF
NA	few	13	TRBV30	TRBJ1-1	TGTGCCTGGAGTGTACGGCCGAACACTGAAGCTTTCTTT	CAWSVRPNTEAFF
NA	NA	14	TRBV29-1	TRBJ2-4	TGCAGCGCCCAGAGAGCGAAGGACCTAGACATTCAGTACTTC	CSAQRAKDLDIQYF
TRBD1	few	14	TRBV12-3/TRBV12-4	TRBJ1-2	TGTGCCAGCAGTCCCTGGGACAGGGCTAGTTCGAGCACCTTC	CASSPWDRASSSTF
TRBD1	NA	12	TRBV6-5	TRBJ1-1	TGTGCCAGCAGTTTGACAGGGGGCAAGGCTTTCTTT	CASSLTGGKAFF
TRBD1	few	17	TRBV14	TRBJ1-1	TGTGCCAGCAGCTTACGGACAGGGGGATACGGGAACACTGAAGCTTTCTTT	CASSLRTGGYGNTEAFF
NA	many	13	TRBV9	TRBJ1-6	TGTGCCAGCAGCTCCCTGAATAATTCACCCCTCCACTTT	CASSSLNNSPLHF
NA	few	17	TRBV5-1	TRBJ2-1	TGCGCCAGCAGCTTGGAAGGGGGGTATTTCTCCTACAATGAGCAGTTCTTC	CASSLEGGYFSYNEQFF
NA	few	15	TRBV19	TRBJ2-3	TGTGCCAGTGCGAGTGGTGGGGGGCGCACAGATACGCAGTATTTT	CASASGGGRTDTQYF
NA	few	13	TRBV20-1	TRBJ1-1	TGCAGTGCTAGTCAGGATGGGGACCTTGAAGCTTTCTTT	CSASQDGDLEAFF
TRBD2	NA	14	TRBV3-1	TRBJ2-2	TGTGCCAGCAGCCGCAGCGGGGGCACCGGGGAGCTGTTTTTT	CASSRSGGTGELFF
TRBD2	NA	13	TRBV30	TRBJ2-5	TGTGCCTGGAGTAAAGGACTAGAGGGGACCCAGTACTTC	CAWSKGLEGTQYF
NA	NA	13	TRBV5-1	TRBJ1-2	TGCGCCAGCAGCTTGGTTCTTAACTATGGCTACACCTTC	CASSLVLNYGYTF
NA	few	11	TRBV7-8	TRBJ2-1	TGTGCCAGCAGCACGGACAATGAGCAGTTCTTC	CASSTDNEQFF
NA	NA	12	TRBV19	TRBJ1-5	TGTGCCAGTAGTATAGGGGGGGTCCCCCAGCATTTT	CASSIGGVPQHF
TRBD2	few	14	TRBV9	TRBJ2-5	TGTGCCAGCAGCGTGAGCGGGGTACAAGAGACCCAGTACTTC	CASSVSGVQETQYF
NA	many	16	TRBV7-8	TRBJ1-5	TGTGCCAGCAGCGATTCAGGATTTTCCGTTTATCAGCCCCAGCATTTT	CASSDSGFSVYQPQHF
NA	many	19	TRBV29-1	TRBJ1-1	TGCAGCGCCCACGGGATACGAGGGCCCGACAGTGGAGTCGACACTGAAGCTTTCTTT	CSAHGIRGPDSGVDTEAFF
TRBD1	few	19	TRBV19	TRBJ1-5	TGTGCCAGTAGTATCCGGGACAGGGGGCTCGGCTATAGCAATCAGCCCCAGCATTTT	CASSIRDRGLGYSNQPQHF
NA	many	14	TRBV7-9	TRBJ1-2	TGTGCCAGCAGCTTAGTCGGGGGCCGCGATGGCTACACCTTC	CASSLVGGRDGYTF